The 10 T cell receptor beta chains reported below all come from one sample, sequenced in a study of regulatory T cells in long-lasting Graves disease (dated by TCRdb to the early 2020s). In light of the paper, this sample's time point label describes: persistent/refractory GD, antithyroid drugs over 5 years with positive TRAb. For both TCR sequencing and RNA sequencing, RNA was extracted from PBMCs in TRIzol. Receptors were amplified or captured by multiplex PCR. The instrument was an Illumina HiSeq 4000. TCR beta libraries were built with iRepertoire HTBI primers and Arm-PCR amplification of CDR3 regions. TCRdb applied fastp at Q25 and MiXCR to the public reads, then kept only in-frame beta chains. Entries that share a CDR3 protein sequence are merged under the most common genes and DNA. The sample data list 700,000 or so distinct CDR3 sequences, and roughly 30% of these were observed just once. 40% to 55% of the sample is held by the ten biggest clonotypes.

The sample here was peripheral blood mononuclear cells (PBMCs), taken when the disease was refractory, from a patient treated with antithyroid drugs. The receptors come from a female donor with Graves disease.

V is TRBV3-1 and J is TRBJ2-5, with TRBD1 identical over 9 bases. The V gene end was trimmed by 4 bases and the J gene end by 4 bases; junction bases not matched to a gene: 10. Looked up from germline, CDR1 is LGHDT and CDR2 is YNNKEL (reference sequence). The CDR3 consists of 16 residues. DNA of the CDR3: TGTGCCAGCAGCCTTGCCACCCGACAGGGGGGAGAGACCCAGTACTTC. Protein product: CASSLATRQGGETQYF.

The chain links TRBV7-8 to TRBJ1-5; 7 nucleotides agree with TRBD1. The CDR3 is 16 residues long. Germline lookup yields CDR1 SGHVS and CDR2 FQNEAQ. J gave up 7 bases and V 5 bases, and 14 bases lay outside the gene matches. This CDR3 reads CASSPRRTGPNQPQHF. DNA of the CDR3: TGTGCCAGCAGCCCCCGGAGGACAGGCCCGAACCAGCCCCAGCATTTT.

The V gene is TRBV19, the J gene TRBJ1-2; 9 bases map to TRBD1. The CDR3 runs to 16 residues. V lost 1 base, J lost 9 bases, and 12 bases stayed unmatched. Germline loops: CDR1 LNHDA, CDR2 SQIVND (reference sequence). DNA of the CDR3: TGTGCCAGTAGTATAGCCCGGCGACAGGGGGATTTGCGCTACACCTTC. Its translation is CASSIARRQGDLRYTF.

This clonotype was found many times. The chain carries TRBV12-3 or TRBV12-4 and TRBJ1-5, with 8 bases that match TRBD1. The CDR3 consists of 15 residues. V dropped 5 bases and J dropped 2; count of bases not matched to a gene: 5. CDR3 loop: CASSPQDRGNQPQHF. CDR3 sequence (DNA): TGTGCCAGCAGTCCCCAGGACAGGGGCAATCAGCCCCAGCATTTT.

In nucleotides, the CDR3 is TGTGCCAGCAGTCTCCAGGGGGATAATTCACCCCTCCACTTT. This encodes CASSLQGDNSPLHF. This rearrangement joins TRBV12-3 or TRBV12-4 to TRBJ1-6, with TRBD1 identical over 7 bases. There are 14 residues in the CDR3. The trim removed 5 bases at V and 5 bases at J, leaving 3 bases unmatched.

This clonotype has ten or more counts. J is TRBJ1-2 and V is TRBV28; a weak D match, TRBD1 (5 bases). This CDR3 comprises 13 residues. CDR1 is MDHEN, CDR2 SYDVKM, per germline. The V end lost 7 bases, the J end lost 5 bases, and 14 bases lay between the germline ends. This CDR3 reads CASTSGPSYGYTF. Here the CDR3 DNA reads TGTGCCAGCACCTCGGGACCGTCATATGGCTACACCTTC.

This chain connects TRBV20-1 to TRBJ1-5, with D possibly matching TRBD1 (6 bases). The CDR3 spans 14 residues. The V gene's germline CDR1 is DFQATT and CDR2 SNEGSKA (reference sequence). The ends were cut back, 5 bases at V and 4 bases at J, with 15 bases in the middle. In DNA form, the CDR3 reads TGCAGTGCTCCCCGGGAGGGGGAAAATCAGCCCCAGCATTTT. It encodes CSAPREGENQPQHF.

The chain has TRBV11-2 and TRBJ1-6; D is uncertain. Germline assignment: CDR1 SGHAT and CDR2 FQNNGV. Trimming removed 2 bases at V and 6 bases at J, with 14 bases between. The length of the CDR3 is 16 residues. CDR3 amino acids: CASSLKSRHINSPLHF. CDR3 coding DNA: TGTGCCAGCAGCTTAAAGTCGCGACACATTAATTCACCCCTCCACTTT.

The gene calls are TRBV29-1 and TRBJ2-5; 7 nucleotides match TRBD1. Germline CDR1 and CDR2: SQVTM and ANQGSEA. The CDR3 runs 15 residues. The V gene end was trimmed by 7 bases and the J gene end by 5 bases; junction bases not matched to a gene: 16. In DNA form, the CDR3 reads TGCAGCGCATCCTGGGGGACAGCCTCAGGGGAGACCCAGTACTTC. Amino acids: CSASWGTASGETQYF. The whole variable domain, remainder taken from reference TRBV29-1 and TRBJ2-5, is SAVISQKPSRDICQRGTSLTIQCQVDSQVTMMFWYRQQPGQSLTLIATANQGSEATYESGFVIDKFPISRPNLTFSTLTVSNMSPEDSSIYLCSASWGTASGETQYFGPGTRLLVL.

V gene TRBV19 combines with J gene TRBJ1-2, with D possibly matching TRBD1 (6 bases). Germline V gives CDR1 LNHDA, CDR2 SQIVND (reference sequence). With 4 bases removed from V and 0 bases from J, the gap between germline ends came to 12 bases. The CDR3 is made up of 15 amino acids. The CDR3 sequence is CASSTGTLPNYGYTF. The CDR3 DNA sequence: TGTGCCAGTAGTACCGGGACACTGCCTAACTATGGCTACACCTTC.